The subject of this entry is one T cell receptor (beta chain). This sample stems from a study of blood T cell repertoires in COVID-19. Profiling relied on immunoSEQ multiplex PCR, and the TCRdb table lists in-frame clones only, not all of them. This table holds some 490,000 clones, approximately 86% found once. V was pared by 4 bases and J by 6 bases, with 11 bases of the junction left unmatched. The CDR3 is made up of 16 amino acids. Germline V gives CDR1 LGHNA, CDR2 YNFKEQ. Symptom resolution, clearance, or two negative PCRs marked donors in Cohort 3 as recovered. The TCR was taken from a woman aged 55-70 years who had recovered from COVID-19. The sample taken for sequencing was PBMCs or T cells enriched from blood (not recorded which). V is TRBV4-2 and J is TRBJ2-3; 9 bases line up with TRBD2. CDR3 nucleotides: TGTGCCAGCAGCCCCCCCGTAGCGGGGGTACCGGATACGCAGTATTTT. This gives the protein CASSPPVAGVPDTQYF.